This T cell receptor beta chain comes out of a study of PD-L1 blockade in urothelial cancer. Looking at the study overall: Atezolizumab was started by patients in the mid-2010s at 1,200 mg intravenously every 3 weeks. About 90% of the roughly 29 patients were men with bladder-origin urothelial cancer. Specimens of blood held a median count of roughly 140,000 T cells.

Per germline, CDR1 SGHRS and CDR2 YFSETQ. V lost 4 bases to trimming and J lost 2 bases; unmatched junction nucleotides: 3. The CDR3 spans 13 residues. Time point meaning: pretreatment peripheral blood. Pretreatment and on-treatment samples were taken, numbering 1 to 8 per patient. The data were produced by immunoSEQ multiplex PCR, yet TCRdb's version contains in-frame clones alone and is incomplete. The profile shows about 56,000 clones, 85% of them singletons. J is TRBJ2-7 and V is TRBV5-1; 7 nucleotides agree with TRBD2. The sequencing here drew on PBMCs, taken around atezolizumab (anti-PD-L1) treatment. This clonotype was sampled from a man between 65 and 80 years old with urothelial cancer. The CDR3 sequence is CASSGAGTYEQYF. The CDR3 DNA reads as TGCGCCAGCAGCGGAGCGGGAACCTACGAGCAGTACTTC.